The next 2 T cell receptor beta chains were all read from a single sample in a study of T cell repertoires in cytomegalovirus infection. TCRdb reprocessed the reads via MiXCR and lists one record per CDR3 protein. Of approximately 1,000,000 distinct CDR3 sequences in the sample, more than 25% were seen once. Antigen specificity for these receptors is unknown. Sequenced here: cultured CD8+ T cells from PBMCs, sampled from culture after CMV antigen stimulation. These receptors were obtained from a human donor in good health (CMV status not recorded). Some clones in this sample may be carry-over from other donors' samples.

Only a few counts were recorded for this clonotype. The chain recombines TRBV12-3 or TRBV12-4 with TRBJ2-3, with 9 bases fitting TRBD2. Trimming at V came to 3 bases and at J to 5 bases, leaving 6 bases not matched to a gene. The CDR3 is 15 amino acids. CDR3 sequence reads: CASSLRGGARDTQYF. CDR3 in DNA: TGTGCCAGCAGTTTGCGCGGGGGGGCGAGAGATACGCAGTATTTT.

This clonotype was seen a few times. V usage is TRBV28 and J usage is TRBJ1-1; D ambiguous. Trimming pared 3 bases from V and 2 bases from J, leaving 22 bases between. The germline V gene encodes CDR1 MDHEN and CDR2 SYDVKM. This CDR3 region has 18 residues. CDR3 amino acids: CASSFPRFVTPTNTEAFF. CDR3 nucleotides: TGTGCCAGCAGTTTCCCCCGGTTTGTCACCCCGACAAACACTGAAGCTTTCTTT.